A selection of T cell receptor beta chains follows, all from one sample in a study of CD8+CD57+ T cells in acquired aplastic anemia. TCRdb analysed the reads with MiXCR anew, one entry per CDR3 protein. Here the sample spans around 50,000 distinct CDR3 sequences, about two thirds being singletons. Sequenced: sorted CD4+, CD8+, or CD8+CD57+ T cells (not recorded which) from PBMCs. Source of these receptors: a human donor in good health, serving as a control. The CDR3 runs from the conserved cysteine through the conserved F or W. The order of the fields is D gene, J gene, V gene, clone size, CDR3 length, CDR3 protein, CDR3 DNA. A D gene is named only where the DNA matches it firmly. Clone size is shown for a subset of rows, as once, few, many or a class of expanded clone.

d_call: .
j_call: TRBJ2-7
v_call: TRBV7-9
clone_size: .
cdr3_length: 14
cdr3_aa: CASSRGETSYEQYF
cdr3_nt: TGTGCCAGCTCCAGGGGCGAAACTTCCTACGAGCAGTACTTC

d_call: .
j_call: TRBJ1-1
v_call: TRBV15
clone_size: .
cdr3_length: 14
cdr3_aa: CATSRDGGSTEAFF
cdr3_nt: TGTGCCACCAGCAGAGATGGGGGGAGCACTGAAGCTTTCTTT

d_call: TRBD2
j_call: TRBJ2-5
v_call: TRBV24-1
clone_size: .
cdr3_length: 15
cdr3_aa: CATSERSGTLETQYF
cdr3_nt: TGTGCCACCAGTGAAAGGAGCGGGACGTTGGAGACCCAGTACTTC

d_call: .
j_call: TRBJ1-6
v_call: TRBV20-1
clone_size: .
cdr3_length: 22
cdr3_aa: CSARDLLDDRIVDSSYNSPLHF
cdr3_nt: TGCAGTGCTAGAGATCTCCTAGATGACAGGATCGTAGATAGCTCCTATAATTCACCCCTCCACTTT

d_call: .
j_call: TRBJ1-1
v_call: TRBV20-1
clone_size: .
cdr3_length: 13
cdr3_aa: CSALTDMNTEAFF
cdr3_nt: TGCAGTGCTCTGACGGACATGAACACTGAAGCTTTCTTT

d_call: TRBD2
j_call: TRBJ2-1
v_call: TRBV5-6
clone_size: .
cdr3_length: 16
cdr3_aa: CASSLGLAGGINEQFF
cdr3_nt: TGTGCCAGCAGCCTGGGACTAGCGGGAGGGATAAATGAGCAGTTCTTC

d_call: .
j_call: TRBJ1-4
v_call: TRBV3-1
clone_size: .
cdr3_length: 16
cdr3_aa: CASSQELVQADEKLFF
cdr3_nt: TGTGCCAGCAGCCAAGAGTTGGTTCAGGCCGATGAAAAACTGTTTTTT

d_call: .
j_call: TRBJ1-1
v_call: TRBV29-1
clone_size: medium-sized
cdr3_length: 13
cdr3_aa: CSVEPGGVAEAFF
cdr3_nt: TGCAGCGTTGAGCCGGGGGGGGTTGCTGAAGCTTTCTTT

d_call: TRBD1
j_call: TRBJ1-3
v_call: TRBV3-1
clone_size: .
cdr3_length: 15
cdr3_aa: CASSQVGQQRNTIYF
cdr3_nt: TGTGCCAGCAGCCAAGTGGGACAGCAGAGAAACACCATATATTTT

d_call: .
j_call: TRBJ2-3
v_call: TRBV11-1
clone_size: .
cdr3_length: 18
cdr3_aa: CASSFQALGRDPTDTQYF
cdr3_nt: TGTGCCAGCAGCTTTCAAGCCCTTGGCAGGGACCCCACAGATACGCAGTATTTT

d_call: TRBD1
j_call: TRBJ1-1
v_call: TRBV19
clone_size: .
cdr3_length: 13
cdr3_aa: CASSIGQGSGAFF
cdr3_nt: TGTGCCAGTAGTATAGGACAGGGCAGTGGAGCTTTCTTT

d_call: .
j_call: TRBJ2-7
v_call: TRBV19
clone_size: .
cdr3_length: 13
cdr3_aa: CASSLGHRYEQYF
cdr3_nt: TGTGCCAGTAGTCTAGGACATCGCTACGAGCAGTACTTC

d_call: TRBD2
j_call: TRBJ2-7
v_call: TRBV10-3
clone_size: .
cdr3_length: 16
cdr3_aa: CAISGASGRNSYEQYF
cdr3_nt: TGTGCCATCAGTGGGGCTAGCGGGAGGAACTCCTACGAGCAGTACTTC

d_call: .
j_call: TRBJ1-2
v_call: TRBV14
clone_size: many
cdr3_length: 13
cdr3_aa: CASSQYINYGYTF
cdr3_nt: TGTGCCAGCAGCCAATACATTAACTATGGCTACACCTTC

d_call: .
j_call: TRBJ2-3
v_call: TRBV19
clone_size: .
cdr3_length: 14
cdr3_aa: CASSMGGSTDTQYF
cdr3_nt: TGTGCCAGTAGTATGGGCGGGAGCACAGATACGCAGTATTTT

d_call: .
j_call: TRBJ2-5
v_call: TRBV7-8
clone_size: .
cdr3_length: 13
cdr3_aa: CAWSGGAQETQYF
cdr3_nt: TGTGCCTGGAGTGGCGGGGCTCAAGAGACCCAGTACTTC

d_call: .
j_call: TRBJ1-1
v_call: TRBV29-1
clone_size: .
cdr3_length: 13
cdr3_aa: CSVEDLGGTEAFF
cdr3_nt: TGCAGCGTTGAAGATTTGGGGGGCACTGAAGCTTTCTTT

d_call: .
j_call: TRBJ2-7
v_call: TRBV29-1
clone_size: .
cdr3_length: 13
cdr3_aa: CSAGTPSAYEQYF
cdr3_nt: TGCAGCGCCGGGACACCGTCCGCCTACGAGCAGTACTTC

d_call: .
j_call: TRBJ2-1
v_call: TRBV6-5
clone_size: .
cdr3_length: 13
cdr3_aa: CASSFVPNNEQFF
cdr3_nt: TGTGCCAGCAGTTTCGTCCCGAACAATGAGCAGTTCTTC

d_call: TRBD1
j_call: TRBJ1-2
v_call: TRBV11-2
clone_size: .
cdr3_length: 18
cdr3_aa: CASSLVGLGQGASYGYTF
cdr3_nt: TGTGCCAGCAGCTTAGTGGGTCTGGGACAGGGGGCTTCCTATGGCTACACCTTC

d_call: .
j_call: TRBJ2-7
v_call: TRBV7-9
clone_size: .
cdr3_length: 12
cdr3_aa: CASSPAGDEQYF
cdr3_nt: TGTGCCAGCAGCCCAGCAGGGGACGAGCAGTACTTC

d_call: TRBD1
j_call: TRBJ1-2
v_call: TRBV20-1
clone_size: .
cdr3_length: 12
cdr3_aa: CSIRDSSYGYTF
cdr3_nt: TGCAGTATCCGGGACAGTAGCTATGGCTACACCTTC

d_call: TRBD2
j_call: TRBJ2-7
v_call: TRBV2
clone_size: few
cdr3_length: 13
cdr3_aa: CASSEEWEGEQYF
cdr3_nt: TGTGCCAGCAGTGAGGAGTGGGAGGGCGAGCAGTACTTC

d_call: .
j_call: TRBJ2-2
v_call: TRBV24-1
clone_size: few
cdr3_length: 14
cdr3_aa: CATSGRDNTGELFF
cdr3_nt: TGTGCCACCAGTGGCCGGGACAACACCGGGGAGCTGTTTTTT

d_call: TRBD2
j_call: TRBJ2-7
v_call: TRBV19
clone_size: few
cdr3_length: 14
cdr3_aa: CASGGLAGPYEQYF
cdr3_nt: TGTGCCAGCGGGGGACTAGCGGGGCCGTACGAGCAGTACTTC

d_call: .
j_call: TRBJ1-2
v_call: TRBV25-1
clone_size: .
cdr3_length: 13
cdr3_aa: CASSGLRGPGYTF
cdr3_nt: TGTGCCAGCAGTGGGCTACGGGGACCTGGCTACACCTTC

d_call: .
j_call: TRBJ1-4
v_call: TRBV6-1
clone_size: many
cdr3_length: 14
cdr3_aa: CASILGGYDEKLFF
cdr3_nt: TGTGCCAGCATCCTAGGGGGGTACGATGAAAAACTGTTTTTT

d_call: .
j_call: TRBJ2-7
v_call: TRBV19
clone_size: .
cdr3_length: 14
cdr3_aa: CASSIGGGTYEQYF
cdr3_nt: TGTGCCAGTAGTATAGGAGGGGGAACCTACGAGCAGTACTTC

d_call: TRBD2
j_call: TRBJ2-3
v_call: TRBV9
clone_size: .
cdr3_length: 17
cdr3_aa: CASSRGTSGGWTDTQYF
cdr3_nt: TGTGCCAGCAGCCGAGGGACTAGCGGGGGGTGGACAGATACGCAGTATTTT

d_call: TRBD1
j_call: TRBJ1-5
v_call: TRBV29-1
clone_size: .
cdr3_length: 13
cdr3_aa: CSVKGQVNQPQHF
cdr3_nt: TGCAGCGTGAAAGGACAGGTCAATCAGCCCCAGCATTTT

d_call: TRBD1
j_call: TRBJ1-2
v_call: TRBV29-1
clone_size: .
cdr3_length: 12
cdr3_aa: CSVEGQGWSYTF
cdr3_nt: TGCAGCGTTGAGGGACAGGGTTGGAGCTACACCTTC

d_call: .
j_call: TRBJ1-5
v_call: TRBV5-6
clone_size: few
cdr3_length: 12
cdr3_aa: CASSAAGQPQHF
cdr3_nt: TGTGCCAGCAGCGCCGCGGGACAGCCCCAGCATTTT

d_call: TRBD1
j_call: TRBJ1-2
v_call: TRBV2
clone_size: .
cdr3_length: 14
cdr3_aa: CASSGMQGAGGYTF
cdr3_nt: TGTGCCAGCAGTGGTATGCAGGGGGCTGGAGGCTACACCTTC

d_call: TRBD1
j_call: TRBJ1-3
v_call: TRBV29-1
clone_size: .
cdr3_length: 16
cdr3_aa: CSVSGTGDLLGNTIYF
cdr3_nt: TGCAGCGTTTCCGGGACAGGGGATTTGCTCGGAAACACCATATATTTT

d_call: .
j_call: TRBJ1-1
v_call: TRBV5-1
clone_size: once
cdr3_length: 15
cdr3_aa: CASSRLGTGAIEAFF
cdr3_nt: TGCGCCAGCAGCCGGCTAGGGACGGGCGCGATTGAAGCTTTCTTT

d_call: .
j_call: TRBJ1-6
v_call: TRBV25-1
clone_size: .
cdr3_length: 15
cdr3_aa: CASSGLRGTNSPLHF
cdr3_nt: TGTGCCAGCAGTGGTTTGCGGGGTACTAATTCACCCCTCCACTTT

d_call: .
j_call: TRBJ2-1
v_call: TRBV9
clone_size: .
cdr3_length: 12
cdr3_aa: CASSVGGHEQFF
cdr3_nt: TGTGCCAGCAGCGTGGGGGGGCATGAGCAGTTCTTC

d_call: TRBD1
j_call: TRBJ2-7
v_call: TRBV24-1
clone_size: .
cdr3_length: 14
cdr3_aa: CASSLGQARYEQYF
cdr3_nt: TGTGCCAGCAGTTTAGGACAGGCGAGGTACGAGCAGTACTTC

d_call: .
j_call: TRBJ2-7
v_call: TRBV20-1
clone_size: few
cdr3_length: 11
cdr3_aa: CSATLAYEQYF
cdr3_nt: TGCAGTGCTACACTAGCATACGAGCAGTACTTC

d_call: .
j_call: TRBJ2-7
v_call: TRBV25-1
clone_size: .
cdr3_length: 12
cdr3_aa: CASSIRHGEQYF
cdr3_nt: TGTGCCAGCAGTATTCGACACGGCGAGCAGTACTTC

d_call: .
j_call: TRBJ2-5
v_call: TRBV7-2
clone_size: .
cdr3_length: 15
cdr3_aa: CASSRIGGRQETQYF
cdr3_nt: TGTGCCAGCAGCCGCATTGGGGGGCGACAAGAGACCCAGTACTTC

d_call: .
j_call: TRBJ1-6
v_call: TRBV24-1
clone_size: once
cdr3_length: 14
cdr3_aa: CATSDGTPNSPLHF
cdr3_nt: TGTGCCACCAGTGACGGGACACCTAATTCACCCCTCCACTTT